This T cell receptor beta chain was sequenced during a study of shared clonotypes between healthy human individuals. This CDR3 comprises 13 residues. With 4 bases removed from V and 2 bases from J, the gap between germline ends came to 11 bases. The germline V gene has CDR1 SQVTM and CDR2 ANQGSEA. Profiling relied on immunoSEQ multiplex PCR, and the TCRdb table lists in-frame clones only, not all of them. The repertoire holds some 500,000 clones, with 77% as singletons. The sequence derives from a middle-aged woman in good health. Some clones in this sample may be carry-over from other donors' samples. Material for sequencing was PBMCs. This sequence joins TRBV29-1 and TRBJ1-1; the D is unclear. The CDR3 DNA sequence: TGCAGCGTTGGGGGTACGTTTAACACTGAAGCTTTCTTT. Protein sequence: CSVGGTFNTEAFF.